This T cell receptor beta chain is drawn from a study of blood T cells in healthy people across ages. Overall study context: About one barcoded TCR beta cDNA was captured per two T cells.

A second PCR, run for about 7 to 11 cycles, used a sample-barcoded 5' primer plus a J-beta primer mix. TCRdb used MiXCR to reprocess the 5' RACE reads, holding one entry per CDR3 protein. There are 1.5 million to 2 million distinct CDR3 sequences in the sample; 39% occur only once, and roughly 23% lies in the top ten. The study, taken as a whole, reports: Estimates of total diversity, which came from one million sequenced T cells, were considered to be underestimates.

Isolated per sample were at least 6 million PBMCs. The length of the CDR3 is 15 residues. The V and J ends lost 5 bases and 7 bases respectively, with 21 bases between them. Germline loops: CDR1 SGHTA, CDR2 FQGNSA. This clonotype appeared a few times. What it recognizes is unknown. This TCR was sampled from a human donor in good health. This chain uses TRBV7-2 with TRBJ2-7, with D perhaps matching TRBD1 or TRBD2 (6 bases each). The sequenced material came from blood. The CDR3 loop is CASSPELASRGEQYF. The CDR3 DNA reads as TGTGCCAGCAGCCCCGAACTAGCCTCGAGGGGGGAGCAGTACTTC. Supplemented by reference TRBV7-2 and TRBJ2-7, the full variable domain reads GAGVSQSPSNKVTEKGKDVELRCDPISGHTALYWYRQSLGQGLEFLIYFQGNSAPDKSGLPSDRFSAERTGGSVSTLTIQRTQQEDSAVYLCASSPELASRGEQYFGPGTRLTVT.